Following are 27 T cell receptor beta chains from one sample sequenced in a study of blood T cells in healthy people across ages. Using a J-beta primer mix together with a sample-barcoded 5' primer, a second PCR was run for roughly 6 to 12 cycles. TCRdb re-analysed the 5' RACE reads in MiXCR, keeping a single row per CDR3 protein. This sample has about 1.6 million distinct CDR3 sequences; about 35% occur once, and the top ten carry about 11%. Sequences were obtained from blood. Every receptor here comes from a woman aged 30 to 39 in good health.

This rearrangement joins TRBV20-1 to TRBJ1-2; TRBD1 might be the D (5 bases). Per germline, CDR1 DFQATT and CDR2 SNEGSKA (reference sequence). V was shortened by 2 bases and J by 8 bases, with 15 bases between the two germline ends. The CDR3 spans 13 residues. CDR3 DNA sequence: TGCAGTGCTAGAATGGCGGGGGTGCAGGGCTACACCTTC. This translates into CSARMAGVQGYTF.

This clonotype was found once. This may arise from a read error, as a much more abundant clone is one base away. The CDR3 here is CASSYWREGYEQYF. DNA for the CDR3: TGTGCCAGCAGTTACTGGCGGGAGGGATATGAGCAGTACTTC. V gene TRBV6-6 combines with J gene TRBJ2-5; TRBD2 aligns across 9 bases. The J segment lost 11 bases and the V segment lost 1 base, leaving 8 bases of the junction unmatched. The germline V gene has CDR1 MNHNY and CDR2 SVGAGI (reference sequence). The CDR3 has 14 amino acids.

This clonotype came up a few times. V usage is TRBV20-1 and J usage is TRBJ1-1; D is undetermined. The CDR3 runs to 13 residues. The V gene lost 4 bases and the J gene lost 7 bases, with 16 bases spanning the gap. CDR1 and CDR2 from the germline V gene are DFQATT and SNEGSKA (reference sequence). The CDR3 bases are TGCAGTGCTACGTACAGCCGAGGAGGTGAAGCTTTCTTT. Amino acid sequence: CSATYSRGGEAFF.

This clonotype showed up just a few times. The V gene is TRBV7-9, the J gene TRBJ2-2, with 7 bases matching TRBD1. Germline V gene data show CDR1 as SEHNR and CDR2 as FQNEAQ (reference sequence). Trimming took 5 bases from V and 4 from J; bases not matched to a gene: 7. This CDR3 has 15 residues. As DNA, the CDR3 is TGTGCCAGCAGCCCACGGACAGGTCCCACCGGGGAGCTGTTTTTT. It is translated as CASSPRTGPTGELFF.

This clonotype was found a few times. The chain carries TRBV14 and TRBJ2-3, with TRBD2 identical over 8 bases. The CDR3 contains 16 residues. V shed 0 bases and J 2 bases; nucleotides not matched to a gene: 4. Germline CDR1 is SGHDN and CDR2 is FVKESK. The CDR3 is CASSQDASGYTDTQYF. The CDR3, as DNA: TGTGCCAGCAGCCAAGACGCTAGCGGGTACACAGATACGCAGTATTTT. The entire variable domain, with the rest obtained from reference TRBV14 and TRBJ2-3, is as follows: EAGVTQFPSHSVIEKGQTVTLRCDPISGHDNLYWYRRVMGKEIKFLLHFVKESKQDESGMPNNRFLAERTGGTYSTLKVQPAELEDSGVYFCASSQDASGYTDTQYFGPGTRLTVL.

The gene calls are TRBV20-1 and TRBJ2-7; 12 bases fit TRBD2. Germline CDR1 reads DFQATT; CDR2 reads SNEGSKA (reference sequence). CDR3 length equals 15 residues. The V and J ends lost 3 bases and 3 bases, in that order; junction bases with no gene match: 6. CDR3: CSASSLAGGGYEQYF. The CDR3 region has the DNA TGCAGTGCTAGTTCACTAGCGGGGGGCGGCTACGAGCAGTACTTC.

This clonotype has more than one count but fewer than ten. The chain carries TRBV5-1 and TRBJ2-7; TRBD1 matches at 9 bases. Germline V gene lookup returns CDR1 SGHRS and CDR2 YFSETQ. The CDR3 has 15 residues. V dropped 4 bases and J dropped 3; count of bases not matched to a gene: 8. The CDR3 protein is CASSIGTGNSYEQYF. CDR3 nucleotides: TGCGCCAGCAGCATCGGGACAGGGAATAGCTACGAGCAGTACTTC.

Concerning this clonotype: This could be a read error, since a much larger clone is one nucleotide away. The chain combines TRBV7-2 with TRBJ2-3, with TRBD2 matching 9 bases. The CDR3 sequence is 16 residues long. The germline CDR1 and CDR2 sequences are SGHTA and FQGNSA. CDR3 sequence: CASSLAAGGGTDMQYF. The CDR3 DNA follows: TGTGCCAGCAGCTTAGCCGCGGGAGGGGGCACAGATATGCAGTATTTT.

CDR3 protein: CASSMRSGVAQETQYF. The CDR3 DNA sequence: TGCGCCAGCAGCATGCGGAGCGGAGTGGCCCAAGAGACCCAGTACTTC. The chain links TRBV5-1 to TRBJ2-5; possibly TRBD2 for D (5 bases). The length of the CDR3 is 16 residues. V dropped 4 bases and J dropped 1 base, with 17 bases sitting between them. In germline, CDR1 is SGHRS, CDR2 YFSETQ.

The rearrangement links TRBV7-3 to TRBJ2-1; 10 positions agree with TRBD2. Trimming took 5 bases from V and 10 from J; bases not matched to a gene: 5. The V gene's germline CDR1 is SGHTA and CDR2 FQGTGA. CDR3 length equals 13 residues. The CDR3 DNA sequence: TGTGCCAGCAGCGAAGGACTAGCGGCCGAGCAGTTCTTC. This translates into CASSEGLAAEQFF.

The table lists this clonotype with many counts. The V and J genes are TRBV4-2 and TRBJ1-2, with 7 bases lining up with TRBD1. Germline V gives CDR1 LGHNA, CDR2 YNFKEQ. With V trimmed by 4 bases and J by 6 bases, 17 bases remained unmatched. There are 17 residues in the CDR3. The CDR3 reads CASSRSTGQADSNGYTF. In DNA, the CDR3 is TGTGCCAGCAGCCGATCGACCGGACAGGCGGACTCGAATGGCTACACCTTC.

The rearrangement links TRBV9 to TRBJ2-3; D gene ambiguous. Germline V gene lookup returns CDR1 SGDLS and CDR2 YYNGEE. Trimming pared 4 bases from V and 2 bases from J, leaving 11 bases between. CDR3 length: 14 amino acids. DNA for the CDR3: TGTGCCAGCAGCACCCGACTGGCCACAGATACGCAGTATTTT. Translated: CASSTRLATDTQYF.

The V call is TRBV10-2, the J call TRBJ2-7, with 7 nucleotides matching TRBD2. This CDR3 comprises 14 residues. Germline assignment: CDR1 WSHSY and CDR2 SAAADI. V dropped 8 bases and J dropped 7; count of bases not matched to a gene: 14. The CDR3 DNA sequence: TGCGCCAGCTCCTTTTCGGGAGGACGTAGAGAGCAGTACTTC. This codes for CASSFSGGRREQYF.

The chain has TRBV7-8 and TRBJ2-2; D uncertain. The V and J ends lost 0 bases and 3 bases respectively, with 8 bases between them. Germline V gives CDR1 SGHVS, CDR2 FQNEAQ. The CDR3 spans 15 residues. CDR3 sequence: CASSLAQSYTGELFF. CDR3 nucleotide sequence: TGTGCCAGCAGCTTAGCACAGAGCTACACCGGGGAGCTGTTTTTT. Together with reference TRBV7-8 and TRBJ2-2, the CDR3 gives the full variable domain: GAGVSQSPRYKVAKRGQDVALRCDPISGHVSLFWYQQALGQGPEFLTYFQNEAQLDKSGLPSDRFFAERPEGSVSTLKIQRTQQEDSAVYLCASSLAQSYTGELFFGEGSRLTVL.

Remarks on this clonotype: Just one base apart from a much larger clone, this may be a read error. The chain has TRBV11-2 and TRBJ2-3; D gene ambiguous. The length of the CDR3 is 15 residues. Per germline, CDR1 SGHAT and CDR2 FQNNGV. The CDR3 DNA reads TGTGCCCGCAGCTTAGTCGGATTTAGCACAGATACGCAGTATTTT. It specifies CARSLVGFSTDTQYF.

This clonotype has more than one count but fewer than ten. This chain links TRBV6-1 with TRBJ2-3, with a possible D match to TRBD2 (6 bases). Germline CDR1 MNHNS, CDR2 SASEGT. The CDR3 runs 18 residues. With 6 bases removed from V and 1 base from J, the gap between germline ends came to 23 bases. The chain's CDR3 is CASSSPYDGSGGTDTQYF. The CDR3 bases are TGTGCCAGCAGCAGTCCCTACGACGGGAGTGGGGGCACAGATACGCAGTATTTT.

The V and J genes are TRBV2 and TRBJ2-3; 9 bases are a match to TRBD2. Germline CDR1 reads SNHLY; CDR2 reads FYNNEI. The trim removed 2 bases at V and 14 bases at J, leaving 14 bases unmatched. This CDR3 has 15 amino acids. The CDR3 nucleotides are TGTGCCAGCAGTGAAAAGGCTAGCGGGAAAGGCGGGCGGTATTTT. This encodes CASSEKASGKGGRYF.

In regard to this clonotype: Being one base from a much bigger clone, this may be a read error. The CDR3 loop is CASSLPAWDEAFF. The CDR3 DNA reads TGTGCCAGCAGCTTGCCAGCCTGGGATGAAGCTTTCTTT. V usage is TRBV7-9 and J usage is TRBJ1-1; D is unresolved. The germline V gene encodes CDR1 SEHNR and CDR2 FQNEAQ (reference sequence). V gave up 3 bases and J gave up 7 bases, with 12 bases separating them. This CDR3 has 13 residues.

This clonotype has only a few counts. The chain has TRBV12-3 or TRBV12-4 and TRBJ2-2; 7 bases are a match to TRBD1. Trimming took 6 bases from V and 4 from J; bases not matched to a gene: 8. The CDR3 is made up of 15 amino acids. This CDR3 reads CASRMTGSGTGELFF. For the CDR3, the DNA is TGTGCCAGCAGGATGACAGGGTCGGGCACCGGGGAGCTGTTTTTT.

The chain employs TRBV24-1 and TRBJ2-7, with 9 bases that match TRBD1. Near its end, the DNA agrees better with TRBJ2-5, so the J call may be wrong. This CDR3 is built from 16 residues. Germline CDR1 and CDR2: KGHDR and SFDVKD. The CDR3 sequence is CATSDLGQGRKETQYF. Here the CDR3 DNA reads TGTGCCACCAGTGATCTCGGACAGGGGCGGAAGGAGACCCAGTACTTC.

This clonotype was detected only a few times. This sequence joins TRBV28 and TRBJ2-6, with 9 bases matching TRBD1. The length of the CDR3 is 19 residues. Germline lookup yields CDR1 MDHEN and CDR2 SYDVKM. Germline trimming cut 4 bases from V and 0 bases from J; bases unmatched to any gene: 10. CDR3 amino acids: CASSSSFGTGNSGANVLTF. CDR3 in DNA: TGTGCCAGCAGTTCCTCTTTCGGGACAGGGAACTCTGGGGCCAACGTCCTGACTTTC.

In this sample, this clonotype turned up a few times. The chain joins TRBV3-1 to TRBJ2-1; perhaps D is TRBD1 or TRBD2 (5 bases each). Trimming took 1 base from V and 0 from J, leaving 13 bases between them. The length of the CDR3 is 17 residues. Germline V gene lookup returns CDR1 LGHDT and CDR2 YNNKEL (reference sequence). The CDR3 reads CASSQGSGAPSYNEQFF. In nucleotides, the CDR3 is TGTGCCAGCAGCCAAGGTTCCGGGGCCCCCTCCTACAATGAGCAGTTCTTC.

The table lists this clonotype with a few counts. The chain is built from TRBV12-3 or TRBV12-4 and TRBJ2-5; 10 bases are a match to TRBD2. The CDR3 has 16 residues. V lost 1 base to trimming and J lost 4 bases; unmatched junction nucleotides: 6. The DNA for the CDR3 is TGTGCCAGCAGTTTAGGAAGCGGGGGGGCCCGAGAGACCCAGTACTTC. Its protein product is CASSLGSGGARETQYF.

The chain joins TRBV27 to TRBJ2-7, with D unresolved. Trimming cost V 3 bases and J 2 bases, with 17 bases left between them. Germline V gene data show CDR1 as MNHEY and CDR2 as SMNVEV (reference sequence). There are 16 residues in the CDR3. The CDR3, as DNA: TGTGCCAGCAGTTTGAATAAGAGCCAGGAGACCTACGAGCAGTACTTC. Residues: CASSLNKSQETYEQYF.

As regards this clonotype: A far larger clone differs by one base, so this is likely a read error. The CDR3 DNA follows: TGCGCCGGCAGCCTAGCGGGATCCTACGAGCAGTACTTC. This codes for CAGSLAGSYEQYF. V usage is TRBV5-1 and J usage is TRBJ2-7; 9 bases align to TRBD2. The germline CDR1 and CDR2 sequences are SGHRS and YFSETQ. CDR3 length: 13 amino acids.

The chain couples TRBV2 to TRBJ2-7; 8 bases are a match to TRBD2. This CDR3 contains 15 residues. The germline V gene encodes CDR1 SNHLY and CDR2 FYNNEI. The trim removed 6 bases at V and 0 bases at J, leaving 7 bases unmatched. CDR3 bases: TGTGCCAGCAGACCCAGCGGGACTAGCTCCTACGAGCAGTACTTC. Translating gives CASRPSGTSSYEQYF. Drawing the rest from reference TRBV2 and TRBJ2-7, the complete variable domain is EPEVTQTPSHQVTQMGQEVILRCVPISNHLYFYWYRQILGQKVEFLVSFYNNEISEKSEIFDDQFSVERPDGSNFTLKIRSTKLEDSAMYFCASRPSGTSSYEQYFGPGTRLTVT.

The rearrangement joins TRBV7-9 to TRBJ2-5; possibly TRBD1 or TRBD2 for D (5 bases each). The CDR3 runs 12 residues. Trimming removed 8 bases at V and 5 bases at J, with 12 bases between. From germline, CDR1 is SEHNR and CDR2 FQNEAQ (reference sequence). The CDR3 DNA follows: TGTGCCAGCGGCCCCGAGGGGGAGACCCAGTACTTC. Protein sequence: CASGPEGETQYF.